This T cell receptor (beta chain) comes out of a study of CD8 T cells in ankylosing spondylitis. General observations from the study: In ankylosing spondylitis blood, a motif of several highly homologous TCR beta variants appeared characteristic. The study looked at matched synovial fluid samples from ankylosing spondylitis patients. Disease-linked clones were reported to be significantly enriched there.

Only a few counts were recorded for this clonotype. What it binds is not known. Quantitative molecular-barcoded 5'-RACE generated the TCR beta libraries. TCRdb passed the 5' RACE reads through MiXCR, listing each CDR3 protein once. Here the sample spans 200,000 to 250,000 distinct CDR3 sequences, around 6.6% being singletons. Looked up from germline, CDR1 is DFQATT and CDR2 is SNEGSKA (reference sequence). This CDR3 spans 17 amino acids. Trimming pared 0 bases from V and 0 bases from J, leaving 12 bases between. The sequenced sample was blood, either unsorted or a sorted T cell fraction (not recorded which). The rearrangement uses TRBV20-1 and TRBJ2-6, with unresolved D. The receptor was derived from a male donor with ankylosing spondylitis. CDR3 in DNA: TGCAGTGCTAGAGATTTAGCCCCAGACTCTGGGGCCAACGTCCTGACTTTC. The encoded protein is CSARDLAPDSGANVLTF.